The clone carrying this TCR beta chain was counted ten times or more. From germline, CDR1 is MNHEY and CDR2 SVGAGI. CDR3 size: 15 residues. Deletions cut 0 bases from V and 0 bases from J, with 3 bases between. TCRdb re-derived calls from the PCR reads in MiXCR, one entry per CDR3 protein. Among about 630,000 distinct CDR3 sequences, 25% were seen once, and the ten largest hold roughly 0.83%. The sample belongs to a study of molecular identifiers for immune sequencing clone quantification. The V and J genes are TRBV6-5 and TRBJ2-6; D unresolved. The sequence derives from a human donor in good health. Some libraries in this study had Jurkat cell RNA spiked in. Sequenced sample: naive CD8+ T cells from blood, with Jurkat cell RNA spiked in. The subset is: FACS-sorted CD8+CD4-CCR7+CD45RA+ naive T cells. The CDR3 coding sequence is TGTGCCAGCAGTTACTCCCGCTCTGGGGCCAACGTCCTGACTTTC. Amino acid sequence: CASSYSRSGANVLTF.